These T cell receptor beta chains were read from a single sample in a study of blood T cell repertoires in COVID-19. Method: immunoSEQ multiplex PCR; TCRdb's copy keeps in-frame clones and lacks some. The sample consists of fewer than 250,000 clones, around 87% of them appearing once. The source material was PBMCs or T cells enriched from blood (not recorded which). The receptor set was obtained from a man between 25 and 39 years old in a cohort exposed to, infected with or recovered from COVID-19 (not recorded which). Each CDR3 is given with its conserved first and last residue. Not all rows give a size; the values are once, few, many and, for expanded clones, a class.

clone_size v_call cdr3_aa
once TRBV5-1 CASSPMLDTQYF
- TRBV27 CASSQGGEQYF
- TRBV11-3 CASSLDSSSGGKQFF
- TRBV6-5 CASSLFGSPYEQFF
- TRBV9 CASSVGKGKTGNTIYF
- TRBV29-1 CSVNLGRGQFF
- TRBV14 CASSRYSLDGNNEQFF
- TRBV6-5 CASYSGTDAYGYTF
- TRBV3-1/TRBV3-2 CASSQDIGRAREQYF
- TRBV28 CASSLQGPQETQYF
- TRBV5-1 CASSPTGQGAHEQYF